This T cell receptor (beta chain) was sequenced in a study of spatial heterogeneity in lung cancer. Study-level background: Each time, sequencing found more beta-chain sequences than alpha-chain sequences. Study-wide findings and caveats: Counts that tracked tumor mutation counts were those of expanded intratumoral alpha and beta TCRs. Estimates put coverage of tumor T cells 6.5% to 7% for alpha and around 12% for beta chains.

This clonotype was recorded many times. Its target is unknown. A unique molecular identifier was attached to every TCR cDNA molecule. Via MiXCR, TCRdb re-called the 5' RACE reads, giving one row per CDR3 protein. The sample lists approximately 9,400 distinct CDR3 sequences, 12% occurring once. Documented time point: sample taken at primary tumor resection. Tumor, nontumor lung or frozen PBMC supplied whole RNA, sequenced without sorting. Germline-derived CDR1 and CDR2 are WSHSY and SAAADI. V lost 5 bases, J lost 8 bases, and 11 bases stayed unmatched. The CDR3 sequence is 15 residues long. The chain carries TRBV10-2 and TRBJ2-1; TRBD2 aligns across 8 bases. The sequence was collected from a female donor with early-stage non-small cell lung cancer. Source: lung tumor tissue, taken at surgery. The CDR3 spells CASSPGLAGTDEQFF. Here the CDR3 DNA reads TGCGCCAGCAGTCCTGGGTTAGCGGGGACGGATGAGCAGTTCTTC.